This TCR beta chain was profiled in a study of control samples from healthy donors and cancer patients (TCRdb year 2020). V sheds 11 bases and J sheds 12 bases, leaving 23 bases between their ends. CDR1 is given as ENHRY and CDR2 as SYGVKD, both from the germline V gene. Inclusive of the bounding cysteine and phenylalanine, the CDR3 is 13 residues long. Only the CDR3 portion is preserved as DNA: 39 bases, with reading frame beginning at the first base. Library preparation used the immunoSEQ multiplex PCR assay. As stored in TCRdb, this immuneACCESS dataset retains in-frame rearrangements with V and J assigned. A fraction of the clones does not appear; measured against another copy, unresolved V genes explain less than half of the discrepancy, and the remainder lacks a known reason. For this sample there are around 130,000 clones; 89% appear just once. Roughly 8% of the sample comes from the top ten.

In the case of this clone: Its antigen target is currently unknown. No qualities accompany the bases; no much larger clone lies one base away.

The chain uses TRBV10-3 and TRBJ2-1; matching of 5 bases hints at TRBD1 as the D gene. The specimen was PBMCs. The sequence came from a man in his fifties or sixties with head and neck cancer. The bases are TGTGCCTCCTGGGGCTCAGGACCACCGGGGCAGTTCTTC. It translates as CASWGSGPPGQFF.